Detailed here is one T cell receptor (beta chain). A Seattle source enrolled patients during active infection and followed them longitudinally. Sequencing used immunoSEQ multiplex PCR; TCRdb keeps in-frame clones, though not all of them. The table lists under 200,000 clones, 85% of them singletons. These data are taken from a study of blood T cell repertoires in COVID-19. Overall study context: Whether acute or convalescent, the COVID-19 samples came from the United States, Italy and Spain.

Germline CDR1 and CDR2: MNHEY and SMNVEV (reference sequence). This CDR3 has 12 amino acids. The germline V and J ends were trimmed by 6 bases and 2 bases, with 4 bases remaining between them. The chain couples TRBV27 to TRBJ1-4, with D unclear. The clonotype originates from a man aged 55-75 years with COVID-19, enrolled during active disease. The sample consisted of peripheral blood. The CDR3 region has the DNA TGTGCCAGCAGACAGACTAATGAAAAACTGTTTTTT. This gives the protein CASRQTNEKLFF.